A single sample is the source of the 23 T cell receptor beta chains below, sequenced in a study of CD8+CD57+ T cells in acquired aplastic anemia. Patients chosen for sequencing had shown CD8+CD57+ cell expansion by flow cytometry. TCR beta VDJ and CDR3 profiling used genomic DNA as template. TCRdb re-derived calls from the reads in MiXCR, one entry per CDR3 protein. The sample carries around 430,000 distinct CDR3 sequences, more than 25% recorded once. Sequenced material: sorted CD4+, CD8+, or CD8+CD57+ T cells (not recorded which) from PBMCs. Receptor source: a human donor with aplastic anemia.

On this clonotype itself: Germline is not matched at one junction end, which may reflect a read error. The chain combines TRBV20-1 with TRBJ1-2; D is perhaps TRBD1 (5 bases). The CDR3 loop spans 12 amino acids. CDR1 DFQATT and CDR2 SNEGSKA come from the germline V gene (reference sequence). CDR3 sequence reads: CSASGTNYGYTF. The DNA of the CDR3 is TGCAGTGCTTCAGGGACTAACTACGGCTACACCTTC.

In regard to this clonotype: A read error may account for a junction end that differs from germline. The J gene is TRBJ1-6, the V gene TRBV2, with D uncertain. The V gene's germline CDR1 is SNHLY and CDR2 FYNNEI. The CDR3 contains 14 residues. Here the CDR3 reads CASSVTFYNSPLHF. The CDR3 DNA reads TGTGCCAGCAGTGTTACCTTCTATAATTCACCCCTCCACTTC.

The table lists this clonotype with many counts. V is TRBV19 and J is TRBJ1-1; D unclear. Germline values: CDR1 LNHDA, CDR2 SQIVND (reference sequence). Trimming shortened V by 8 bases and J by 5 bases, and 6 bases separated the two germline ends. This CDR3 has 10 amino acids. CDR3 sequence: CASWETEAFF. The CDR3 DNA is TGTGCCAGTTGGGAGACTGAAGCTTTCTTT.

A few counts support this clonotype. V and J are TRBV7-9 and TRBJ1-1; D is unresolved. The germline gives CDR1 SEHNR, CDR2 FQNEAQ (reference sequence). The CDR3 runs 14 residues. Trimming took off 1 base at V and 4 bases at J, with 10 bases between the two ends. CDR3 residues: CASSLDSRVTEAFF. CDR3 nucleotide sequence: TGTGCCAGCAGCTTAGACTCCCGGGTCACTGAAGCTTTCTTT.

This clonotype was picked up many times. The CDR3 spells CASRSRGDTQYF. The CDR3 DNA follows: TGTGCCAGCAGAAGCAGGGGAGATACGCAGTATTTT. This chain links TRBV25-1 with TRBJ2-3; D might be TRBD1 (6 bases). The V gene lost 6 bases and the J gene lost 5 bases, with 9 bases spanning the gap. CDR1 MGHDK and CDR2 SYGVNS come from the germline V gene. The CDR3 contains 12 residues.

This clonotype was seen a handful of times. V is TRBV10-3 and J is TRBJ2-5, with 11 positions matching TRBD1. The germline gives CDR1 ENHRY, CDR2 SYGVKD. The CDR3 contains 14 residues. Trimming took 10 bases from V and 2 from J; bases not matched to a gene: 6. CDR3 sequence (DNA): TGTGCCACCCAAGGGGACAGGGGGCAAGAGACCCAGTACTTC. As protein: CATQGDRGQETQYF.

Many counts were recorded for this clonotype. The chain is built from TRBV9 and TRBJ1-6, with 9 bases matching TRBD1. The CDR3 is 16 residues long. The germline gives CDR1 SGDLS, CDR2 YYNGEE. V shed 2 bases, J shed 5 bases, and the junction held 5 bases outside the gene matches. CDR3 nucleotides: TGTGCCAGCAGCGTGGGGGGGACAGGGCATAATTCACCCCTCCACTTT. Amino acids: CASSVGGTGHNSPLHF. Supplemented by reference TRBV9 and TRBJ1-6, the full variable domain reads DSGVTQTPKHLITATGQRVTLRCSPRSGDLSVYWYQQSLDQGLQFLIQYYNGEERAKGNILERFSAQQFPDLHSELNLSSLELGDSALYFCASSVGGTGHNSPLHFGNGTRLTVT.

In its sample, this clonotype was seen a few times. The chain combines TRBV12-3 or TRBV12-4 with TRBJ2-3; the match to TRBD2 covers 10 bases. The CDR3 has 15 amino acids. V gave up 6 bases and J gave up 5 bases; unmatched junction bases: 8. Written as DNA, the CDR3 is TGTGCCAGCAGCGCTAGCGGGAGAGGTCTAGATACGCAGTATTTT. It is translated as CASSASGRGLDTQYF.

A few counts support this clonotype. The rearrangement uses TRBV7-9 and TRBJ1-4, with D hard to call. Trimming took off 5 bases at V and 2 bases at J, with 12 bases between the two ends. Germline assignment: CDR1 SEHNR and CDR2 FQNEAQ (reference sequence). The CDR3 loop spans 15 amino acids. The CDR3 DNA reads TGTGCCAGCAGCCAAGTACTAGGGACTAATGAAAAACTGTTTTTT. Translating it yields CASSQVLGTNEKLFF.

This clonotype was observed at least ten times. This chain connects TRBV29-1 to TRBJ1-1; no clear D. V lost 1 base to trimming and J lost 0 bases, with 9 bases between them. This CDR3 comprises 14 residues. Germline V CDR1 and CDR2: SQVTM, ANQGSEA. In DNA form, the CDR3 reads TGCAGCGTTGAAGTGGGCATGATGAACACTGAAGCTTTCTTT. Its translation: CSVEVGMMNTEAFF. Based on the CDR3 plus reference TRBV29-1 and TRBJ1-1, the full variable domain is SAVISQKPSRDICQRGTSLTIQCQVDSQVTMMFWYRQQPGQSLTLIATANQGSEATYESGFVIDKFPISRPNLTFSTLTVSNMSPEDSSIYLCSVEVGMMNTEAFFGQGTRLTVV.

A few counts support this clonotype. The chain is built from TRBV5-1 and TRBJ2-3; 7 bases align to TRBD2. CDR1 and CDR2 (germline): SGHRS, YFSETQ. The length of the CDR3 is 15 residues. Germline trimming cut 0 bases from V and 2 bases from J; bases unmatched to any gene: 3. In nucleotides, the CDR3 is TGCGCCAGCAGCTTGGCCCTAGCGGACACAGATACGCAGTATTTT. As protein: CASSLALADTDTQYF.

This clonotype appeared a few times. The rearrangement links TRBV29-1 to TRBJ1-2; D is ambiguous. The CDR3 loop spans 13 amino acids. Germline V gene data show CDR1 as SQVTM and CDR2 as ANQGSEA. The V and J ends lost 0 bases and 2 bases respectively, with 7 bases between them. As DNA, the CDR3 is TGCAGCGTTGAAGATGGATCGAACTATGGCTACACCTTC. Translating it yields CSVEDGSNYGYTF. The entire variable domain, with the rest obtained from reference TRBV29-1 and TRBJ1-2, is as follows: SAVISQKPSRDICQRGTSLTIQCQVDSQVTMMFWYRQQPGQSLTLIATANQGSEATYESGFVIDKFPISRPNLTFSTLTVSNMSPEDSSIYLCSVEDGSNYGYTFGSGTRLTVV.

The CDR3 coding sequence is TGTGCCAGCACCCTTAGGGGGACTACCTACGAGCAGTACTTC. Translation gives CASTLRGTTYEQYF. The chain recombines TRBV25-1 with TRBJ2-7; the D gene is possibly TRBD2 (7 bases). V lost 7 bases, J lost 2 bases, and 15 bases lay in between. The CDR3 totals 14 residues. Germline loops: CDR1 MGHDK, CDR2 SYGVNS.

This chain uses TRBV19 with TRBJ1-2; D not resolved. This CDR3 region has 14 residues. CDR1 is LNHDA and CDR2 is SQIVND in the germline V gene (reference sequence). V lost 11 bases, J lost 2 bases, and 18 bases lay in between. In DNA, the CDR3 is TGTGCCTGGTCCCGAGTCGGCGGGAACTATGGCTACACCTTC. Translated, it gives CAWSRVGGNYGYTF.

Points on this clonotype: A read error may account for a junction end that differs from germline. The chain carries TRBV7-3 and TRBJ2-3, with D possibly called TRBD1 or TRBD2 (5 bases each). Per the germline V gene, CDR1 is SGHTA and CDR2 is FQGTGA. This CDR3 region has 15 residues. The CDR3 reads CASGLNGAKTDTQYF. The CDR3, as DNA: TGTGCCAGCGGCTTAAACGGGGCTAAGACAGATACGCAGTATTTT. Drawing the rest from reference TRBV7-3 and TRBJ2-3, the complete variable domain is GAGVSQTPSNKVTEKGKYVELRCDPISGHTALYWYRQSLGQGPEFLIYFQGTGAADDSGLPNDRFFAVRPEGSVSTLKIQRTERGDSAVYLCASGLNGAKTDTQYFGPGTRLTVL.

This clonotype was observed a handful of times. The chain joins TRBV5-6 to TRBJ1-6; D ambiguous. CDR3 length: 14 residues. CDR1 is SGHDT, CDR2 YYEEEE, per germline. V shed 4 bases and J shed 3 bases, with 8 bases lying between them. This CDR3 reads CASSTGNYNSPLHF. As DNA, the CDR3 is TGTGCCAGCAGCACCGGGAACTATAATTCACCCCTCCACTTT.

As for this clonotype: A read error may be the cause here, since a much bigger clone is one base away. V usage is TRBV20-1 and J usage is TRBJ1-2; 7 nucleotides match TRBD1. The CDR3 has 13 residues. Looked up from germline, CDR1 is DFQATT and CDR2 is SNEGSKA (reference sequence). CDR3 coding DNA: TGCAGAGCGCTGGGCACAGGGGACTATGGCTACACCTTC. Its protein product is CRALGTGDYGYTF.

This clonotype was counted ten times or more. The V call is TRBV5-1, the J call TRBJ1-6; maybe TRBD1 (5 bases). The germline CDR1 and CDR2 sequences are SGHRS and YFSETQ. The CDR3 runs to 15 residues. The V and J ends lost 6 bases and 10 bases respectively, with 20 bases between them. In DNA form, the CDR3 reads TGCGCCAGCAAAAGCTCCGGGACGGAACCATCACCCCTCCACTTT. It is translated as CASKSSGTEPSPLHF.

This clonotype appeared a few times. It may be a read error: a sequence one base away is much more abundant. The chain couples TRBV2 to TRBJ1-1; 7 positions match TRBD1. The germline gives CDR1 SNHLY, CDR2 FYNNEI. The CDR3 has 14 amino acids. DNA of the CDR3: TGTGCCAGCAGTGCGACAGGGCCGAACGCTGAAGCTTTCTTT. It translates to CASSATGPNAEAFF. The variable domain in full, completed from reference TRBV2 and TRBJ1-1, reads EPEVTQTPSHQVTQMGQEVILRCVPISNHLYFYWYRQILGQKVEFLVSFYNNEISEKSEIFDDQFSVERPDGSNFTLKIRSTKLEDSAMYFCASSATGPNAEAFFGQGTRLTVV.

This clonotype was seen a handful of times. CDR3 in DNA: TGCAGTGCTAGCTTTCTAGCGGGACCGCCAGATACGCAGTATTTT. Protein sequence: CSASFLAGPPDTQYF. The chain combines TRBV20-1 with TRBJ2-3, with 9 positions matching TRBD2. Looked up from germline, CDR1 is DFQATT and CDR2 is SNEGSKA (reference sequence). Trimming took 3 bases from V and 4 from J; bases not matched to a gene: 8. This CDR3 is built from 15 residues.

This clonotype was picked up a small number of times. This chain's CDR3 is CSASYAGTEAFF. For the CDR3, the DNA is TGCAGTGCTAGTTACGCCGGCACTGAAGCTTTCTTT. The chain is built from TRBV20-1 and TRBJ1-1; no reliable D call. The germline CDR1 and CDR2 sequences are DFQATT and SNEGSKA (reference sequence). CDR3 length: 12 amino acids. V lost 3 bases and J 4 bases, leaving 9 bases between the germline ends.

This clonotype occurred many times. This chain links TRBV7-2 with TRBJ1-2, with D tentatively TRBD1 (5 bases). The CDR3 contains 14 residues. Germline-derived CDR1 and CDR2 are SGHTA and FQGNSA. The V and J ends lost 6 bases and 1 base respectively, with 12 bases between them. The CDR3 spells CASSRVGGNYGYTF. The CDR3 nucleotides are TGTGCCAGCAGTCGAGTGGGGGGTAACTATGGCTACACCTTC. The full variable domain, completed using reference TRBV7-2 and TRBJ1-2, is GAGVSQSPSNKVTEKGKDVELRCDPISGHTALYWYRQSLGQGLEFLIYFQGNSAPDKSGLPSDRFSAERTGGSVSTLTIQRTQQEDSAVYLCASSRVGGNYGYTFGSGTRLTVV.

This clonotype was found many times. This chain joins TRBV24-1 and TRBJ2-1, with TRBD2 identical over 12 bases. From germline, CDR1 is KGHDR and CDR2 SFDVKD. The CDR3 covers 16 residues. After removal of 4 bases from V and 7 bases from J, the junction contained 7 bases not matched to a gene. The CDR3 DNA follows: TGTGCCACCAGTGACCACCTAGCGGGAGGGTCAAATGAGCAGTTCTTC. It specifies CATSDHLAGGSNEQFF.